This T cell receptor beta chain was sequenced during a study of shared clonotypes between healthy human individuals. Splitting of each subset's genomic DNA was done evenly across several immunoSEQ plates. The method was immunoSEQ multiplex PCR; TCRdb's version includes in-frame clones alone and lacks a portion of them. The sample holds some 1,900,000 clones; around 96% are singletons and the top ten take around 1%. CDR3 length: 18 residues. V shed 0 bases, J shed 6 bases, and the junction held 11 bases outside the gene matches. Germline CDR1 reads SGHRS; CDR2 reads YFSETQ. Only CD45RO-negative cells positively selected for CCR7 counted as naive CD8 cells, so terminally differentiated effector memory CD45RA+ cells were excluded.

This TCR derives from a man younger than 35 in good health. Sequenced: naive CD8+ T cells sorted from blood. The chain has TRBV5-1 and TRBJ2-3; 12 nucleotides align to TRBD2. CDR3 amino acids: CASSLVLLAGGPWDTQYF. For the CDR3, the DNA is TGCGCCAGCAGCTTGGTGCTCCTAGCGGGAGGGCCGTGGGATACGCAGTATTTT.